This entry concerns a single TCR beta chain. Assay: immunoSEQ multiplex PCR; the TCRdb copy retains only in-frame clones and omits some. The repertoire holds about 120,000 clones, with roughly 75% as singletons. The data were taken from a study of blood T cell repertoires in COVID-19. Germline lookup yields CDR1 SGDLS and CDR2 YYNGEE. The CDR3 contains 19 residues. V was clipped by 1 base and J by 3 bases; unmatched bases: 15. The sequenced material came from peripheral blood. V is TRBV9 and J is TRBJ1-2, with TRBD1 matching 10 bases. This TCR was recovered from a man between 60 and 75 years old with active or convalescent COVID-19. As DNA, the CDR3 is TGTGCCAGCAGCGTATCCCGGAGGACAGGGGGAAACGACTACTATGGCTACACCTTC. Protein: CASSVSRRTGGNDYYGYTF.